The T cell receptor beta chain under discussion was sequenced for a study of blood T cell repertoires in COVID-19. As for the study in general: Samples of COVID-19 (acute and convalescent) were obtained from the United States, Italy and Spain.

Germline-derived CDR1 and CDR2 are SGDLS and YYNGEE. V was shortened by 4 bases and J by 6 bases, with 13 bases between the two germline ends. The CDR3 has 14 amino acids. Generated by immunoSEQ multiplex PCR, the TCRdb table keeps only in-frame clones and is missing some. The sample records more than 100,000 clones, about four fifths being singletons. The sequenced material came from peripheral blood. The J gene is TRBJ2-2, the V gene TRBV9, with D perhaps TRBD1 (6 bases). This clonotype was sampled from a human donor in a cohort sampled during active COVID-19. In DNA form, the CDR3 reads TGTGCCAGCAGCCCCCAGGGGTTCCCCGGGGAGCTGTTTTTT. Protein sequence: CASSPQGFPGELFF.